The 21 T cell receptor beta chains in this list originate from one sample, sequenced in a study of PD-L1 blockade in urothelial cancer. Stated time point: pretreatment peripheral blood. Assay: immunoSEQ multiplex PCR; the TCRdb copy retains only in-frame clones and omits some. The data contain 48,000 or so clones, roughly 89% of them singletons. The sequencing here drew on PBMCs, taken around atezolizumab (anti-PD-L1) treatment. The receptors come from a woman aged 55-75 years with urothelial cancer.

The V call is TRBV5-1, the J call TRBJ2-2; TRBD2 matches at 13 bases. Germline assignment: CDR1 SGHRS and CDR2 YFSETQ. The CDR3 loop spans 17 amino acids. The trim removed 3 bases at V and 4 bases at J, leaving 6 bases unmatched. The DNA of the CDR3 is TGCGCCAGCAGCTCGGGGACTAGCGGGACAATCACCGGGGAGCTGTTTTTT. Protein sequence: CASSSGTSGTITGELFF. The full variable domain, in which reference TRBV5-1 and TRBJ2-2 provide the parts outside the CDR3, is KAGVTQTPRYLIKTRGQQVTLSCSPISGHRSVSWYQQTPGQGLQFLFEYFSETQRNKGNFPGRFSGRQFSNSRSEMNVSTLELGDSALYLCASSSGTSGTITGELFFGEGSRLTVL.

J is TRBJ1-2 and V is TRBV18; TRBD1 matches 7 bases. CDR3 length: 14 residues. Unmatched junction bases numbered 5, after V lost 7 bases and J lost 0 bases. Looked up from germline, CDR1 is KGHSH and CDR2 is LQKENI. CDR3 sequence (DNA): TGTGCCAGCTTCGGACAGGCAGCTAACTATGGCTACACCTTC. Translating gives CASFGQAANYGYTF.

This sequence joins TRBV21-1 and TRBJ2-3; the listed D gene, TRBD2, was not tested against the DNA. TRBV21-1 is an annotated pseudogene. The CDR3 covers 12 residues. In nucleotides, the CDR3 is TGTGCCAGCAGCCAAGCTCGAGATACGCAGTATTTT. It specifies CASSQARDTQYF.

This chain joins TRBV5-5 and TRBJ1-3, with unresolved D. Germline assignment: CDR1 SGHKS and CDR2 YYEKEE (reference sequence). V lost 2 bases and J 3 bases, leaving 15 bases between the germline ends. The CDR3 covers 16 residues. The CDR3 is CASSLNGDGIGNTIYF. The CDR3 region has the DNA TGTGCCAGCAGCTTAAATGGAGATGGCATTGGAAACACCATATATTTT.

CDR3 loop: CASSRGVLQPQHF. The CDR3 DNA sequence: TGTGCCAGCAGCCGGGGGGTACTTCAGCCCCAGCATTTT. V usage is TRBV14 and J usage is TRBJ1-5; D possibly corresponds to TRBD1 (5 bases). Between the trimmed V and J ends, which lost 4 bases and 6 bases, there was a span of 10 bases. Looked up from germline, CDR1 is SGHDN and CDR2 is FVKESK. CDR3 length: 13 amino acids.

The chain employs TRBV7-2 and TRBJ2-7; 8 bases line up with TRBD2. Germline-derived CDR1 and CDR2 are SGHTA and FQGNSA. The V segment lost 1 base and the J segment 2 bases; nucleotides outside the gene matches: 10. CDR3 length equals 17 residues. The CDR3 sequence is CASSLGAGGVLAYEQYF. CDR3 bases: TGTGCCAGCAGCTTAGGGGCGGGGGGCGTCTTGGCCTACGAGCAGTACTTC.

This chain connects TRBV5-1 to TRBJ1-1; maybe TRBD1 (6 bases). Looked up from germline, CDR1 is SGHRS and CDR2 is YFSETQ. The CDR3 runs to 14 residues. Trimming left V 1 base short and J 5 bases short, with 12 bases between. CDR3 sequence reads: CASSLSGGRTEAFF. The CDR3 region has the DNA TGCGCCAGCAGCTTGTCGGGGGGCCGAACTGAAGCTTTCTTT.

The chain has TRBV5-1 and TRBJ1-1; tentatively, D is TRBD1 (6 bases). The V gene lost 3 bases and the J gene lost 1 base, with 7 bases spanning the gap. The germline V gene encodes CDR1 SGHRS and CDR2 YFSETQ. This CDR3 is 13 amino acids long. Here the CDR3 reads CASSSTGNTEAFF. The CDR3 bases are TGCGCCAGCAGCTCGACAGGGAACACTGAAGCTTTCTTT.

In this sample, this clone turned up a few times. The rearrangement joins TRBV25-1 to TRBJ2-1; 9 bases map to TRBD2. Germline V gene sequence: CDR1 MGHDK, CDR2 SYGVNS. Trimming cost V 1 base and J 8 bases; bases outside gene matches: 9. The CDR3 loop spans 16 amino acids. CDR3 region: CASSELFGSGSHEQFF. CDR3 coding DNA: TGTGCCAGCAGTGAATTATTTGGTAGCGGGAGCCATGAGCAGTTCTTC. Supplemented by reference TRBV25-1 and TRBJ2-1, the full variable domain reads EADIYQTPRYLVIGTGKKITLECSQTMGHDKMYWYQQDPGMELHLIHYSYGVNSTEKGDLSSESTVSRIRTEHFPLTLESARPSHTSQYLCASSELFGSGSHEQFFGPGTRLTVL.

V is TRBV29-1 and J is TRBJ2-2; tentative D call: TRBD2 (5 bases). Germline CDR1 and CDR2: SQVTM and ANQGSEA. V dropped 0 bases and J dropped 8 bases, with 19 bases sitting between them. This CDR3 region has 16 residues. CDR3 sequence (DNA): TGCAGCGTTGAAGATTGGAACAGTTTAAGAGGGGGGGAGCTGTTTTTT. Translation: CSVEDWNSLRGGELFF.

This chain uses TRBV27 with TRBJ1-5, with D tentatively TRBD1 (6 bases). Per germline, CDR1 MNHEY and CDR2 SMNVEV (reference sequence). V was pared by 6 bases and J by 7 bases, with 10 bases between. CDR3 length equals 12 residues. The chain's CDR3 is CASSKGGQPQHF. The CDR3 coding sequence is TGTGCCAGCAGCAAGGGGGGGCAGCCCCAGCATTTT.

This clone showed up just once. This chain's CDR3 is CASSQERTVLGEKLFF. The CDR3 DNA follows: TGCGCCAGCAGCCAAGAGAGGACAGTTCTGGGGGAAAAACTGTTTTTT. The V gene is TRBV4-3, the J gene TRBJ1-4; D is possibly TRBD1 (6 bases). The CDR3 has 16 amino acids. V lost 0 bases, J lost 8 bases, and 16 bases lay in between. The germline V gene encodes CDR1 LGHNA and CDR2 YSLEER.

The rearrangement joins TRBV5-8 to TRBJ2-2; weak D call: TRBD1 (5 bases). The CDR3 is 13 amino acids. CDR1 SGHTS and CDR2 YDEGEE come from the germline V gene. V was cut by 4 bases and J by 7 bases, with 11 bases left in between. Here the CDR3 reads CASSPNRIGELFF. CDR3 DNA: TGTGCCAGCAGCCCGAACAGGATCGGGGAGCTGTTTTTT.

The chain links TRBV11-3 to TRBJ2-2, with unresolved D. Germline V gives CDR1 SGHNT, CDR2 YENEEA. This CDR3 is 15 amino acids long. Trimming removed 1 base at V and 0 bases at J, with 6 bases between. In DNA, the CDR3 is TGTGCCAGCAGCTTAGGACTTACGAACACCGGGGAGCTGTTTTTT. Translation gives CASSLGLTNTGELFF. The whole variable domain, remainder taken from reference TRBV11-3 and TRBJ2-2, is EAGVVQSPRYKIIEKKQPVAFWCNPISGHNTLYWYLQNLGQGPELLIRYENEEAVDDSQLPKDRFSAERLKGVDSTLKIQPAELGDSAVYLCASSLGLTNTGELFFGEGSRLTVL.

This rearrangement joins TRBV11-2 to TRBJ2-5, with D perhaps matching TRBD1 (6 bases). Trimming stripped 2 bases from V and 2 bases from J, with 15 bases between. There are 16 residues in the CDR3. Germline CDR1 reads SGHAT; CDR2 reads FQNNGV. CDR3 sequence reads: CASSLNSWTAQETQYF. In DNA, the CDR3 is TGTGCCAGCAGCTTAAATTCCTGGACAGCACAAGAGACCCAGTACTTC.

The J gene is TRBJ2-2, the V gene TRBV18; TRBD1 matches at 8 bases. CDR1 and CDR2 from the germline V gene are KGHSH and LQKENI. J gave up 7 bases and V 6 bases, and 10 bases lay outside the gene matches. The CDR3 covers 15 residues. CDR3 amino acids: CASSDRVALIGELFF. In DNA, the CDR3 is TGTGCCAGCTCGGACAGGGTTGCCCTTATCGGGGAGCTGTTTTTT. The full variable domain, completed using reference TRBV18 and TRBJ2-2, is NAGVMQNPRHLVRRRGQEARLRCSPMKGHSHVYWYRQLPEEGLKFMVYLQKENIIDESGMPKERFSAEFPKEGPSILRIQQVVRGDSAAYFCASSDRVALIGELFFGEGSRLTVL.

This clone occurred a few times. The chain has TRBV19 and TRBJ2-7, with TRBD2 matching 8 bases. This CDR3 has 13 residues. Germline assignment: CDR1 LNHDA and CDR2 SQIVND (reference sequence). The junction had 4 bases not matched to a gene; V was cut back by 6 bases and J by 3 bases. Here the CDR3 DNA reads TGTGCCAGTAGCGGGAGGGCCTTCTACGAGCAGTACTTC. Its protein product is CASSGRAFYEQYF. Based on the CDR3 plus reference TRBV19 and TRBJ2-7, the full variable domain is DGGITQSPKYLFRKEGQNVTLSCEQNLNHDAMYWYRQDPGQGLRLIYYSQIVNDFQKGDIAEGYSVSREKKESFPLTVTSAQKNPTAFYLCASSGRAFYEQYFGPGTRLTVT.

This chain joins TRBV13 and TRBJ2-5; TRBD2 matches 8 bases. The germline CDR1 and CDR2 sequences are PRHDT and FYEKMQ (reference sequence). V lost 0 bases to trimming and J lost 3 bases; unmatched junction nucleotides: 3. The CDR3 runs to 15 residues. The CDR3 reads CASSLGLGGEETQYF. The CDR3 DNA is TGTGCCAGCAGCTTAGGCCTCGGGGGGGAAGAGACCCAGTACTTC. Variable domain in full (rest from reference TRBV13 and TRBJ2-5): AAGVIQSPRHLIKEKRETATLKCYPIPRHDTVYWYQQGPGQDPQFLISFYEKMQSDKGSIPDRFSAQQFSDYHSELNMSSLELGDSALYFCASSLGLGGEETQYFGPGTRLLVL.

The chain is built from TRBV2 and TRBJ2-1, with 11 positions matching TRBD1. Germline-derived CDR1 and CDR2 are SNHLY and FYNNEI. V gave up 6 bases and J gave up 7 bases; unmatched junction bases: 5. The CDR3 has 14 residues. The CDR3 DNA follows: TGTGCCAGCAGCCCGGACAGGGGGCAAAATGAGCAGTTCTTC. Residues: CASSPDRGQNEQFF.

The genes are TRBV4-3 and TRBJ1-1, with TRBD1 matching 7 bases. The V segment lost 6 bases and the J segment 1 base; nucleotides outside the gene matches: 8. This CDR3 has 15 amino acids. CDR1 is LGHNA and CDR2 is YSLEER in the germline V gene. The CDR3 reads CASRRQGLWNTEAFF. The CDR3, as DNA: TGCGCCAGCAGACGACAGGGCCTGTGGAACACTGAAGCTTTCTTT.

The gene calls are TRBV28 and TRBJ2-3; 9 bases align to TRBD1. The J segment lost 0 bases and the V segment lost 3 bases, leaving 10 bases of the junction unmatched. Germline CDR1 reads MDHEN; CDR2 reads SYDVKM. This CDR3 contains 18 residues. The CDR3 sequence is CASSFPRTGDLSTDTQYF. The CDR3 DNA reads as TGTGCCAGCAGTTTTCCCCGGACAGGGGACCTAAGCACAGATACGCAGTATTTT.